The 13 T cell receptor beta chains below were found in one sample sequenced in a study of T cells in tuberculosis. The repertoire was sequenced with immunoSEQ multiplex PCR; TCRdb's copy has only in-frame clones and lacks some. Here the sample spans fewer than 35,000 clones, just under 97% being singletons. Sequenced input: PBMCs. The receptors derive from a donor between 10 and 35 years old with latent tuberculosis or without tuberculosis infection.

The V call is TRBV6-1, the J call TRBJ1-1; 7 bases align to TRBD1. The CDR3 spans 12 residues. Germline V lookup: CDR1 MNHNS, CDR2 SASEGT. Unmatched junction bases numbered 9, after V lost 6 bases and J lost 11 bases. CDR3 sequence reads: CASSQGQMDAFF. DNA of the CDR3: TGTGCCAGCAGCCAGGGACAGATGGACGCTTTCTTT.

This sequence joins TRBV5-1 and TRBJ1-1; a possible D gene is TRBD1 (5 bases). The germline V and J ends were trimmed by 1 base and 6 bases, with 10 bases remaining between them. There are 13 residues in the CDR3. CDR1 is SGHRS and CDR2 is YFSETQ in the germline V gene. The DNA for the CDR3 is TGCGCCAGCAGCTTGACAGGCCAGGCTGAAGCTTTCTTT. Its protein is CASSLTGQAEAFF.

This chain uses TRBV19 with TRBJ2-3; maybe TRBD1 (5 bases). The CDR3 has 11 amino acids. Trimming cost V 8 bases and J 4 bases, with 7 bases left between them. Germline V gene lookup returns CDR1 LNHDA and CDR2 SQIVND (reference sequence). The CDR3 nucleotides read TGTGCCAGTTTAGGGGCAGATACGCAGTATTTT. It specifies CASLGADTQYF.

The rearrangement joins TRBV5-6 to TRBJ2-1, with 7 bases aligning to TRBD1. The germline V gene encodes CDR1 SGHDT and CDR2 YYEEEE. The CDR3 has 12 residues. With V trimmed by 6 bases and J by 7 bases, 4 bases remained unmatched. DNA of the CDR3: TGTGCCAGCAATCCAGGGGGAAATGAGCAGTTCTTC. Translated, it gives CASNPGGNEQFF.

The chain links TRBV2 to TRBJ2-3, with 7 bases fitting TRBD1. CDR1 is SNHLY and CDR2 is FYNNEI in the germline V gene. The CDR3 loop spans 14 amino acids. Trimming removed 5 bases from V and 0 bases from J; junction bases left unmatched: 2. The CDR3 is CASSRDRSTDTQYF. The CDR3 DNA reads TGTGCCAGCAGTCGGGACAGAAGCACAGATACGCAGTATTTT.

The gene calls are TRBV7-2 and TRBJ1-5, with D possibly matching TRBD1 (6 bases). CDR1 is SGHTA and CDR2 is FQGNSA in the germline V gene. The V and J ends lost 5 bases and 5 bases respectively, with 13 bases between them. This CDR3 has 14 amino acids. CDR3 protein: CASSPHKGDQPQHF. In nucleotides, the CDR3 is TGTGCCAGCAGCCCCCACAAGGGGGATCAGCCCCAGCATTTT.

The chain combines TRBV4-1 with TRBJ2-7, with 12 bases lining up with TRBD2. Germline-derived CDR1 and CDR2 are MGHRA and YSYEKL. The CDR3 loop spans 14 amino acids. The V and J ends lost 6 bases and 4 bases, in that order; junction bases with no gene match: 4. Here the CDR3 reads CASSPGLAGYEQYF. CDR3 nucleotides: TGCGCCAGCAGTCCAGGACTAGCGGGGTACGAGCAGTACTTC.

CDR3 sequence (DNA): TGCAGTGCTAGTATCGGGGAGCAGTACTTC. Translating gives CSASIGEQYF. This chain connects TRBV20-1 to TRBJ2-7, with D hard to call. From germline, CDR1 is DFQATT and CDR2 SNEGSKA (reference sequence). V gave up 3 bases and J gave up 7 bases, with 7 bases separating them. CDR3 length: 10 amino acids.

CDR3 nucleotides: TGTGCCAGCAGCGTCGGGACAGGTAGCAATCAGCCCCAGCATTTT. As protein: CASSVGTGSNQPQHF. The chain combines TRBV9 with TRBJ1-5, with 8 nucleotides matching TRBD1. CDR1 is SGDLS and CDR2 is YYNGEE in the germline V gene. V was clipped by 2 bases and J by 0 bases; unmatched bases: 1. This CDR3 is 15 amino acids long.

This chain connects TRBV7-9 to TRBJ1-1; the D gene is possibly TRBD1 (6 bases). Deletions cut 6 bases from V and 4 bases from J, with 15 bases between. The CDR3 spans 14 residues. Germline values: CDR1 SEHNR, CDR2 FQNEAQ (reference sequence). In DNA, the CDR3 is TGTGCCAGCAGACCAGAGGGGGGGAGCACTGAAGCTTTCTTT. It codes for CASRPEGGSTEAFF.

CDR3 in amino acids: CSVDRSETQYF. CDR3 DNA sequence: TGCAGCGTTGACAGGTCGGAGACCCAGTACTTC. The chain is built from TRBV29-1 and TRBJ2-5; D is ambiguous. Germline V gene data show CDR1 as SQVTM and CDR2 as ANQGSEA. This CDR3 spans 11 amino acids. V was clipped by 3 bases and J by 5 bases, with 7 bases between them.

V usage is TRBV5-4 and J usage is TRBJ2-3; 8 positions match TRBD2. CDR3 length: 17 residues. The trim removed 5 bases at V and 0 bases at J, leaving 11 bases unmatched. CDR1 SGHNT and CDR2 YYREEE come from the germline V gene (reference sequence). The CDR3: CASSPYYSGTSTDTQYF. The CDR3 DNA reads TGTGCCAGCAGTCCTTACTATAGCGGGACCAGCACAGATACGCAGTATTTT.

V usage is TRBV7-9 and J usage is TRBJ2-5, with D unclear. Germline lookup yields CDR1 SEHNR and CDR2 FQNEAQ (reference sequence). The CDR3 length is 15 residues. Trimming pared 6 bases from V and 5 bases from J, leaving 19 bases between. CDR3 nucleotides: TGTGCCAGCAGTCACCGCGCGGTTGGGTCGGAGACCCAGTACTTC. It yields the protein CASSHRAVGSETQYF.